The 23 T cell receptor beta chains below all came from one sample that was sequenced in a study of T-cell memory formation after mild COVID-19. TCRdb recomputed calls from the 5' RACE reads with MiXCR, one row per CDR3 protein. The data contain approximately 250,000 distinct CDR3 sequences, around 15% of them singletons. Sequencing was carried out using PBMCs or a T cell subset sorted from them (not recorded which). Receptors originate from a man aged 18 to 29 who had mild COVID-19 (a few samples of this study predate the infection). Cell type and time point are not known.

The genes are TRBV7-2 and TRBJ2-7; TRBD2 aligns across 9 bases. With V trimmed by 2 bases and J by 2 bases, 4 bases remained unmatched. The CDR3 runs to 15 residues. Germline CDR1 reads SGHTA; CDR2 reads FQGNSA. The CDR3 loop is CASSLFSGGTYEQYV. CDR3 DNA sequence: TGTGCCAGCAGCTTATTTAGCGGGGGAACCTACGAGCAGTACGTC.

This rearrangement joins TRBV5-1 to TRBJ2-3, with TRBD2 matching over 8 bases. The CDR3 runs 22 residues. Trimming at V came to 4 bases and at J to 2 bases, leaving 27 bases not matched to a gene. The germline CDR1 and CDR2 sequences are SGHRS and YFSETQ. The CDR3 protein is CASSRPEIRRGDPGMYTDTQYF. In DNA form, the CDR3 reads TGCGCCAGCAGCCGCCCCGAGATCCGGCGGGGGGACCCCGGAATGTACACAGATACGCAGTATTTT. Together with reference TRBV5-1 and TRBJ2-3, the CDR3 gives the full variable domain: KAGVTQTPRYLIKTRGQQVTLSCSPISGHRSVSWYQQTPGQGLQFLFEYFSETQRNKGNFPGRFSGRQFSNSRSEMNVSTLELGDSALYLCASSRPEIRRGDPGMYTDTQYFGPGTRLTVL.

The rearrangement joins TRBV9 to TRBJ1-5; TRBD1 agrees at 7 bases. V lost 2 bases, J lost 4 bases, and 3 bases stayed unmatched. The germline CDR1 and CDR2 sequences are SGDLS and YYNGEE. This CDR3 region has 14 residues. CDR3 in DNA: TGTGCCAGCAGCGTCACAGGGGAGAATCAGCCCCAGCATTTT. Residues: CASSVTGENQPQHF.

The rearrangement uses TRBV6-5 and TRBJ1-6; D is possibly TRBD1 (6 bases). Germline values: CDR1 MNHEY, CDR2 SVGAGI. The V end lost 6 bases, the J end lost 7 bases, and 16 bases lay between the germline ends. The CDR3 covers 15 residues. The DNA for the CDR3 is TGTGCCAGCAGGCCGCCCCAGGGGAGGAATTCACCCCTCCACTTT. Translating gives CASRPPQGRNSPLHF.

This clonotype was detected only a few times. V usage is TRBV20-1 and J usage is TRBJ2-5, with TRBD1 as a possible D gene (5 bases). The CDR3 totals 12 residues. Germline values: CDR1 DFQATT, CDR2 SNEGSKA (reference sequence). V was clipped by 3 bases and J by 5 bases, with 10 bases between them. CDR3 protein: CSASRVVETQYF. CDR3 in DNA: TGCAGTGCTAGCAGGGTGGTGGAGACCCAGTACTTC.

CDR3 in amino acids: CASSAQGALANQPQHF. The CDR3, as DNA: TGTGCCAGCAGTGCCCAAGGGGCCCTTGCAAATCAGCCCCAGCATTTT. The rearrangement uses TRBV12-3 or TRBV12-4 and TRBJ1-5; D is perhaps TRBD1 (5 bases). Trimming removed 5 bases from V and 4 bases from J, with 18 bases in between. The CDR3 has 16 amino acids.

This clonotype was detected only a few times. The genes are TRBV21-1 and TRBJ1-1; the table's D call of TRBD1 was not tested on the DNA. TRBV21-1 counts as a pseudogene. The CDR3 has 15 residues. DNA of the CDR3: TGTGCCAGCAGCGGTGCAGGACAGGGGGTCACTGAAGCTTTCTTT. Its protein product is CASSGAGQGVTEAFF.

V gene TRBV10-3 combines with J gene TRBJ1-1; D is undetermined. Germline CDR1 reads ENHRY; CDR2 reads SYGVKD. The V gene lost 2 bases and the J gene lost 8 bases, with 12 bases spanning the gap. The CDR3 covers 13 residues. CDR3 coding DNA: TGTGCCATCAGTGAGGGAAGGACCGCAGAAGCTTTCTTT. This translates into CAISEGRTAEAFF.

The chain couples TRBV4-1 to TRBJ2-4, with a tentative D call TRBD1 (6 bases). From germline, CDR1 is MGHRA and CDR2 YSYEKL. Deletions cut 4 bases from V and 9 bases from J, with 22 bases between. The CDR3 extends over 16 amino acids. CDR3 sequence: CASSPYIGEAGVIQYF. The CDR3 region has the DNA TGCGCCAGCAGCCCCTATATTGGTGAGGCAGGGGTCATTCAGTACTTC.

This clonotype was seen a few times. This chain uses TRBV7-3 with TRBJ1-5; D gene unclear. CDR1 and CDR2 from the germline V gene are SGHTA and FQGTGA. Trimming took off 8 bases at V and 0 bases at J, with 11 bases between the two ends. The CDR3 is 14 residues long. The CDR3 sequence is CASSYAYSNQPQHF. CDR3 DNA sequence: TGTGCCAGCTCCTACGCCTATAGCAATCAGCCCCAGCATTTT. The full variable domain, in which reference TRBV7-3 and TRBJ1-5 provide the parts outside the CDR3, is GAGVSQTPSNKVTEKGKYVELRCDPISGHTALYWYRQSLGQGPEFLIYFQGTGAADDSGLPNDRFFAVRPEGSVSTLKIQRTERGDSAVYLCASSYAYSNQPQHFGDGTRLSIL.

Only a few counts were recorded for this clonotype. The chain combines TRBV6-2 or TRBV6-3 with TRBJ2-2; D gene ambiguous. V was shortened by 4 bases and J by 1 base, with 7 bases between the two germline ends. Germline V lookup: CDR1 MNHEY, CDR2 SVGEGT. This CDR3 spans 14 amino acids. This CDR3 is CASSWVGNTGELFF. CDR3 sequence (DNA): TGTGCCAGCAGTTGGGTCGGGAACACCGGGGAGCTGTTTTTT.

The chain carries TRBV5-1 and TRBJ2-5; D is unresolved. V lost 0 bases, J lost 0 bases, and 6 bases lay in between. Germline CDR1 is SGHRS and CDR2 is YFSETQ. This CDR3 contains 14 residues. The CDR3 bases are TGCGCCAGCAGCTTGGGTTACAACCAAGAGACCCAGTACTTC. Protein product: CASSLGYNQETQYF.

This clonotype has just a few counts. V and J are TRBV28 and TRBJ1-3; a possible D gene is TRBD1 (6 bases). CDR3 length equals 17 residues. Germline CDR1 is MDHEN and CDR2 is SYDVKM. V was shortened by 9 bases and J by 0 bases, with 21 bases between the two germline ends. The CDR3 is CASHGQGQLISGNTIYF. Written as DNA, the CDR3 is TGTGCCAGTCACGGCCAGGGGCAACTGATCTCTGGAAACACCATATATTTT.

The chain has TRBV7-2 and TRBJ2-7; 8 bases map to TRBD2. V shed 3 bases and J 6 bases; nucleotides not matched to a gene: 4. This CDR3 comprises 13 residues. The V gene's germline CDR1 is SGHTA and CDR2 FQGNSA. CDR3 nucleotide sequence: TGTGCCAGCAGCTTGCTGGGACTAGGCGAGCAGTACGTC. This gives the protein CASSLLGLGEQYV.

Only a few counts were recorded for this clonotype. The chain has TRBV5-6 and TRBJ2-7; D is unresolved. Trimming took 4 bases from V and 3 from J, leaving 5 bases between them. The CDR3 covers 11 residues. Germline values: CDR1 SGHDT, CDR2 YYEEEE. The CDR3 loop reads CASSAYYEQYF. CDR3 coding DNA: TGTGCCAGCAGCGCTTACTACGAGCAGTACTTC.

The chain employs TRBV20-1 and TRBJ2-7; 11 bases line up with TRBD1. The CDR3 consists of 14 residues. Trimming at V came to 2 bases and at J to 3 bases, leaving 3 bases not matched to a gene. Germline V gives CDR1 DFQATT, CDR2 SNEGSKA (reference sequence). In DNA, the CDR3 is TGCAGTGCTAGAAGGGACAGGGGGGTCTACGAGCAGTACTTC. It specifies CSARRDRGVYEQYF.

A few counts support this clonotype. The chain joins TRBV20-1 to TRBJ2-3, with 10 nucleotides matching TRBD2. The CDR3 length is 14 residues. CDR1 is DFQATT and CDR2 is SNEGSKA in the germline V gene (reference sequence). J gave up 4 bases and V 5 bases, and 6 bases lay outside the gene matches. CDR3 protein: CSAPLAGGPDTQYF. In DNA, the CDR3 is TGCAGTGCTCCATTAGCGGGGGGCCCAGATACGCAGTATTTT.

About this clonotype itself: At one end, the junction sequence differs from germline, possibly due to a read error. The gene calls are TRBV5-1 and TRBJ2-1; 10 bases map to TRBD1. The CDR3 is 12 residues long. CDR1 is SGHRS and CDR2 is YFSETQ in the germline V gene. The CDR3: CASSWDRGDLLF. The DNA of the CDR3 is TGCGCCAGCAGCTGGGACAGGGGAGACCTTCTCTTC.

This chain joins TRBV10-3 and TRBJ2-3, with D tentatively TRBD1 (6 bases). The CDR3 is 14 amino acids. Between the trimmed V and J ends, which lost 8 bases and 2 bases, there was a span of 14 bases. The germline V gene encodes CDR1 ENHRY and CDR2 SYGVKD. CDR3 sequence: CAIALPGHTDTQYF. The CDR3 DNA follows: TGTGCCATCGCGCTCCCGGGACACACAGATACGCAGTATTTT.

This clonotype was picked up a small number of times. The chain is built from TRBV9 and TRBJ1-5; perhaps TRBD1 as D (6 bases). Per the germline V gene, CDR1 is SGDLS and CDR2 is YYNGEE. The CDR3 contains 16 residues. The ends were cut back, 3 bases at V and 3 bases at J, with 16 bases in the middle. CDR3 in amino acids: CASSAGTGSSNQPQHF. The DNA of the CDR3 is TGTGCCAGCAGCGCCGGAACAGGGAGTTCCAATCAGCCCCAGCATTTT.

This rearrangement joins TRBV10-1 to TRBJ2-7; no clear D gene. The length of the CDR3 is 13 residues. CDR1 and CDR2 from the germline V gene are WNHNN and SYGVQD (reference sequence). V gave up 0 bases and J gave up 4 bases, with 7 bases separating them. The CDR3, as DNA: TGCGCCAGCAGTGAGTCCCCAGGATACGAGCAGTACTTC. Translated, it gives CASSESPGYEQYF.

The V and J genes are TRBV7-9 and TRBJ2-1; 10 bases match TRBD2. V shed 0 bases and J 0 bases; nucleotides not matched to a gene: 8. The CDR3 covers 19 residues. Germline CDR1 SEHNR, CDR2 FQNEAQ (reference sequence). The CDR3 sequence is CASSLALAGMVGSYNEQFF. CDR3 bases: TGTGCCAGCAGCTTAGCACTAGCGGGGATGGTTGGCTCCTACAATGAGCAGTTCTTC.

V is TRBV5-6 and J is TRBJ1-1; tentative D call: TRBD1 (5 bases). The CDR3 has 14 residues. CDR1 is SGHDT, CDR2 YYEEEE, per germline. Trimming left V 6 bases short and J 1 base short, with 13 bases between. The CDR3 here is CASTWGPPNTEAFF. The CDR3 DNA follows: TGTGCCAGCACCTGGGGCCCGCCGAACACTGAAGCTTTCTTT.